The clone carrying this T cell receptor beta chain was picked up a small number of times. RNA transcripts were the template for amplifying TCR beta CDR3 regions. First-round RT-PCR targeting the TCR CDR3 was performed with the HTBI primer set. Via MiXCR, TCRdb re-called the multiplex PCR reads, giving one row per CDR3 protein. Among hundreds of thousands of distinct CDR3 sequences, roughly 15% were seen once, and the ten largest hold 17%. The CDR3 covers 18 residues. Between the trimmed V and J ends, which lost 4 bases and 2 bases, there was a span of 23 bases. Germline lookup yields CDR1 MGHRA and CDR2 YSYEKL. The source of the sample is a study of T cells in Graves' hyperthyroidism and ophthalmopathy.

This chain joins TRBV4-1 and TRBJ1-2; the D gene is possibly TRBD1 (5 bases). This TCR came from a woman aged 18-35 years with Graves' ophthalmopathy. Sequencing was carried out using blood. DNA for the CDR3: TGCGCCAGCAGCCCACAGGTTCTCTATACTACCTCAAACTATGGCTACACCTTC. Protein: CASSPQVLYTTSNYGYTF.